This T cell receptor (beta chain) was sequenced during a study of shared clonotypes between healthy human individuals. Germline V lookup: CDR1 SGHTA, CDR2 FQGNSA. The CDR3 spans 11 residues. Trimming removed 5 bases from V and 13 bases from J, with 14 bases in between. Several immunoSEQ plates held equal portions of the genomic DNA taken from each subset. TCRdb keeps only in-frame clones here, not all; method: immunoSEQ multiplex PCR. The sample shows roughly 1.5 million clones, 98% of them seen only once. This chain uses TRBV7-2 with TRBJ2-5, with D unresolved. This TCR was sampled from a man aged 30 to 45 in good health. The sequencing input was naive CD4+ T cells sorted from blood. The subset: CD45RA+ positively selected. The CDR3 nucleotides are TGTGCCAGCAGCCACGCCCAGCCGACGTACTTC. Amino acids: CASSHAQPTYF. The full variable domain, rest sourced from reference TRBV7-2 and TRBJ2-5, is GAGVSQSPSNKVTEKGKDVELRCDPISGHTALYWYRQSLGQGLEFLIYFQGNSAPDKSGLPSDRFSAERTGGSVSTLTIQRTQQEDSAVYLCASSHAQPTYFGPGTRLLVL.